This is a list of T cell receptor beta chains from one sample in a study of cytomegalovirus exposure and HLA in healthy donors. The data were produced by immunoSEQ multiplex PCR, yet TCRdb's version contains in-frame clones alone and is incomplete. The top ten hold roughly 1.9% of the sample, which has 150,000 to 200,000 clones, 75% to 90% seen once. The source material was PBMCs. Every receptor here comes from a human donor in good health. The CDR3 runs from the conserved cysteine through the conserved F or W. The D gene is left open where the match is weak. The listing skips clone size in some rows; elsewhere it reads once, few, many or a size class.

D: .; J: TRBJ1-2; V: TRBV28; size: .; length: 11; CDR3: CATYTNYGYTF; DNA: TGTGCCACATACACTAACTATGGCTACACCTTC
D: .; J: TRBJ2-4; V: TRBV7-8; size: .; length: 16; CDR3: CASSLAGGVAKNIQYF; DNA: TGTGCCAGCAGCTTAGCGGGCGGGGTAGCCAAAAACATTCAGTACTTC
D: .; J: TRBJ1-6; V: TRBV5-1; size: .; length: 15; CDR3: CASSFGQVPNSPLHF; DNA: TGCGCCAGCAGCTTTGGCCAGGTTCCTAATTCACCCCTCCACTTT
D: TRBD1; J: TRBJ2-7; V: TRBV2; size: once; length: 15; CDR3: CASGSGTGVVYEQYF; DNA: TGTGCCAGCGGGTCCGGGACAGGGGTCGTTTACGAGCAGTACTTC
D: .; J: TRBJ2-4; V: TRBV10-3; size: once; length: 16; CDR3: CAISEEGAGRGVIQYF; DNA: TGTGCCATCAGTGAAGAGGGGGCGGGGCGAGGCGTCATTCAGTACTTC
D: TRBD1; J: TRBJ1-1; V: TRBV11-3; size: .; length: 14; CDR3: CASSLSGGYTEAFF; DNA: TGTGCCAGCAGCTTATCAGGGGGCTACACTGAAGCTTTCTTT
D: TRBD2; J: TRBJ2-7; V: TRBV7-9; size: .; length: 15; CDR3: CASSPGTSGGYEQYF; DNA: TGTGCCAGCAGCCCCGGGACTAGCGGGGGCTACGAGCAGTACTTC
D: .; J: TRBJ1-1; V: TRBV7-7; size: .; length: 13; CDR3: CASSRDLMTEAFF; DNA: TGTGCCAGCAGCCGAGACTTAATGACTGAAGCTTTCTTT
D: .; J: TRBJ1-4; V: TRBV21-1; size: .; length: 13; CDR3: CSPAGDIKEKLFF; DNA: TGTTCCCCAGCAGGGGACATTAAGGAAAAACTGTTTTTT
D: .; J: TRBJ2-2; V: TRBV9; size: .; length: 14; CDR3: CASSNRVGTGELFF; DNA: TGTGCCAGCAGCAACAGGGTTGGGACCGGGGAGCTGTTTTTT
D: TRBD1; J: TRBJ2-1; V: TRBV27; size: .; length: 14; CDR3: CASSSGQGENEQFF; DNA: TGTGCCAGCAGTTCCGGACAGGGGGAGAATGAGCAGTTCTTC
D: TRBD1; J: TRBJ1-5; V: TRBV7-2; size: .; length: 14; CDR3: CASSSRGRSQPQHF; DNA: TGTGCCAGCAGCTCGAGGGGGCGAAGTCAGCCCCAGCATTTT
D: TRBD1; J: TRBJ1-2; V: TRBV6-6; size: .; length: 16; CDR3: CASSYPILTGFYGYTF; DNA: TGTGCCAGCAGTTACCCTATCCTGACAGGGTTTTATGGCTACACCTTC
D: .; J: TRBJ2-7; V: TRBV7-2; size: .; length: 15; CDR3: CASSPEPGSDYEQYF; DNA: TGTGCCAGCAGCCCAGAGCCCGGGAGTGACTACGAGCAGTACTTC
D: .; J: TRBJ2-1; V: TRBV7-9; size: .; length: 15; CDR3: CASTSSWSSYNEQFF; DNA: TGTGCCAGCACCTCTTCGTGGAGCTCCTACAATGAGCAGTTCTTC
D: .; J: TRBJ2-7; V: TRBV5-4; size: .; length: 10; CDR3: CASSHYEQYF; DNA: TGTGCCAGCAGCCACTACGAGCAGTACTTC
D: TRBD1; J: TRBJ2-5; V: TRBV18; size: .; length: 15; CDR3: CASSKGTEYQETQYF; DNA: TGTGCCAGCTCAAAGGGGACAGAGTACCAAGAGACCCAGTACTTC
D: .; J: TRBJ1-1; V: TRBV5-8; size: .; length: 14; CDR3: CASSLTHLNTEAFF; DNA: TGTGCCAGCAGCTTAACACACCTGAACACTGAAGCTTTCTTT
D: .; J: TRBJ1-6; V: TRBV5-4; size: .; length: 13; CDR3: CASSLSPDSPLHF; DNA: TGTGCCAGCAGCTTAAGTCCGGATTCACCCCTCCACTTT
D: TRBD2; J: TRBJ2-7; V: TRBV4-3; size: .; length: 15; CDR3: CASSPRTSGVYEQYF; DNA: TGCGCCAGCAGCCCTCGGACTAGCGGGGTTTACGAGCAGTACTTC
D: .; J: TRBJ1-1; V: TRBV14; size: .; length: 13; CDR3: CASSPTGLTEAFF; DNA: TGTGCCAGCAGCCCGACAGGCCTCACTGAAGCTTTCTTT
D: .; J: TRBJ1-2; V: TRBV6-5; size: .; length: 11; CDR3: CASSSRGGYTF; DNA: TGTGCCAGCAGTTCACGAGGGGGCTACACCTTC
D: .; J: TRBJ2-7; V: TRBV20-1; size: once; length: 11; CDR3: CSAHTGYEQYF; DNA: TGCAGTGCTCACACGGGCTACGAGCAGTACTTC
D: .; J: TRBJ1-1; V: TRBV10-3; size: .; length: 16; CDR3: CAISEIAGLVNTEAFF; DNA: TGTGCCATCAGTGAGATTGCAGGGCTCGTGAACACTGAAGCTTTCTTT
D: TRBD2; J: TRBJ2-3; V: TRBV11-2; size: few; length: 16; CDR3: CASSARLGRGGDTQYF; DNA: TGTGCCAGCAGCGCCCGCCTTGGGCGGGGGGGTGATACGCAGTATTTT